This T cell receptor (beta chain) derives from a study of cytomegalovirus exposure and HLA in healthy donors. Details on this clone: Its antigen is as yet unknown.

PCR used 60 Vbeta primers and 13 Jbeta primers. Generated by immunoSEQ multiplex PCR, the TCRdb table keeps only in-frame clones and is missing some. Of more than 80,000 clones listed, 65% to 80% were seen once; the top ten hold more than 2.5%. Findings and limits, study-wide: Sequencing likely generated an artifact that appeared as a cluster of highly shared sequence variants. Further analysis was carried out later, and it showed several of the most significant clusters appearing linked to common viral pathogens.

Germline loops: CDR1 MGHRA, CDR2 YSYEKL. This CDR3 region has 17 residues. Deletions cut 1 base from V and 5 bases from J, with 17 bases between. Sequencing was performed on PBMCs. The receptor was derived from a male donor in good health and CMV-seropositive. The chain couples TRBV4-1 to TRBJ1-4; maybe TRBD1 (5 bases). CDR3 amino acids: CASSQVGTGTRNEKLFF. The CDR3, as DNA: TGCGCCAGCAGCCAAGTTGGTACCGGGACTCGAAATGAAAAACTGTTTTTT.